Below are 3 T cell receptor beta chains sequenced from a single sample in a study of T cells in Graves' hyperthyroidism and ophthalmopathy. The CDR3 regions of TCR beta were amplified from RNA transcripts. An initial round of RT-PCR targeting the TCR CDR3 relied on the HTBI primer set. Each CDR3 protein is one row after TCRdb ran MiXCR on the multiplex PCR reads. The table includes 450,000 to 600,000 distinct CDR3 sequences, 20% detected once. The specimen was blood. These receptors were obtained from a man aged 40-50 years with Graves' ophthalmopathy.

The chain combines TRBV18 with TRBJ2-3; 7 positions agree with TRBD1. Germline loops: CDR1 KGHSH, CDR2 LQKENI. This CDR3 is 17 amino acids long. Trimming took 2 bases from V and 4 from J; bases not matched to a gene: 12. In nucleotides, the CDR3 is TGTGCCAGCTCACCAGGACAGGTCGAAAGTGGCGCAGATACGCAGTATTTT. This codes for CASSPGQVESGADTQYF.

Many counts were recorded for this clonotype. The rearrangement joins TRBV2 to TRBJ2-1, with 7 bases that match TRBD1. The CDR3 extends over 15 amino acids. V lost 3 bases to trimming and J lost 6 bases; unmatched junction nucleotides: 8. CDR1 is SNHLY and CDR2 is FYNNEI in the germline V gene. The CDR3 DNA sequence: TGTGCCAGCAGTGAGACAGGGTTTGGTGTCAATGAGCAGTTCTTC. It is translated as CASSETGFGVNEQFF.

DNA for the CDR3: TGCGCCAGCAGCTTGGCAGGGGTGGACTATGGCTACACCTTC. As protein: CASSLAGVDYGYTF. The J gene is TRBJ1-2, the V gene TRBV5-1; D may be TRBD1 (6 bases). Germline-derived CDR1 and CDR2 are SGHRS and YFSETQ. V lost 0 bases, J lost 3 bases, and 9 bases lay in between. This CDR3 has 14 residues.